A single sample is the source of the 14 T cell receptor beta chains below, sequenced in a study of T cells in Graves' hyperthyroidism and ophthalmopathy. RNA transcripts yielded amplified TCR beta CDR3 regions. The HTBI primer set served for first-round RT-PCR of the TCR CDR3. Each CDR3 protein is one row after TCRdb ran MiXCR on the multiplex PCR reads. The sample lists about 700,000 distinct CDR3 sequences, around 15% seen once, with 9.5% to 13% in the top ten. Sequenced sample: blood. These receptors all come from a woman between 18 and 30 years old with Graves' hyperthyroidism.

V is TRBV3-1 and J is TRBJ2-1, with D possibly TRBD1 on 5 matching bases. Per germline, CDR1 LGHDT and CDR2 YNNKEL (reference sequence). CDR3 size: 14 residues. Trimming left V 5 bases short and J 3 bases short, with 11 bases between. DNA of the CDR3: TGTGCCAGCAGCTCTAGTGGACACTACAATGAGCAGTTCTTC. This gives the protein CASSSSGHYNEQFF.

The V call is TRBV29-1, the J call TRBJ2-2; D may be TRBD2 (5 bases). The V end was cut by 4 bases, the J end by 9 bases, with 18 bases between. The length of the CDR3 is 14 residues. Germline loops: CDR1 SQVTM, CDR2 ANQGSEA. In nucleotides, the CDR3 is TGCAGCGTTGGCGAGGGCCGTATTGGGCGGGAGCTGTTTTTT. Protein sequence: CSVGEGRIGRELFF.

This clonotype has just a few counts. The chain is built from TRBV10-2 and TRBJ1-1; D ambiguous. This CDR3 spans 16 amino acids. The germline V gene encodes CDR1 WSHSY and CDR2 SAAADI. V was cut by 3 bases and J by 2 bases, with 16 bases left in between. The CDR3 is CASSDLIRGSNTEAFF. The CDR3 bases are TGCGCCAGCAGTGACCTCATACGTGGAAGCAACACTGAAGCTTTCTTT.

This clonotype was recorded at least ten times. This rearrangement joins TRBV7-2 to TRBJ2-3; D might be TRBD1 or TRBD2, each matching 5 bases. There are 13 residues in the CDR3. Germline V gene sequence: CDR1 SGHTA, CDR2 FQGNSA. Trimming left V 5 bases short and J 5 bases short, with 11 bases between. The CDR3 DNA reads as TGTGCCAGCAGCCTCGGGACCAGAGATACGCAGTATTTT. Its translation: CASSLGTRDTQYF.

This clonotype was found a few times. The chain links TRBV12-3 or TRBV12-4 to TRBJ2-7, with TRBD1 identical over 8 bases. Trimming removed 6 bases from V and 0 bases from J; junction bases left unmatched: 10. The CDR3 runs 16 residues. CDR3 in amino acids: CASRPSPGQASYEQYF. CDR3 nucleotide sequence: TGTGCCAGCAGGCCATCGCCGGGACAGGCCTCCTACGAGCAGTACTTC.

This chain connects TRBV4-1 to TRBJ2-3; 9 bases align to TRBD2. Germline V CDR1 and CDR2: MGHRA, YSYEKL. The CDR3 contains 16 residues. V shed 3 bases, J shed 2 bases, and the junction held 6 bases outside the gene matches. The CDR3, as DNA: TGCGCCAGCAGCCAGTCCTCTAGCGGGAACACAGATACGCAGTATTTT. Translated: CASSQSSSGNTDTQYF.

This sequence joins TRBV29-1 and TRBJ2-1, with 14 nucleotides matching TRBD2. After removal of 4 bases from V and 3 bases from J, the junction contained 8 bases not matched to a gene. Germline V gene sequence: CDR1 SQVTM, CDR2 ANQGSEA. There are 17 residues in the CDR3. CDR3 coding DNA: TGCAGCGTTGCCAGACTAGCGGGAGGGCCCGGCTACAATGAGCAGTTCTTC. Translation: CSVARLAGGPGYNEQFF.

The genes are TRBV30 and TRBJ1-1; 7 nucleotides match TRBD1. CDR1 is GTSNPN, CDR2 SVGIG, per germline (reference sequence). The CDR3 is made up of 13 amino acids. Unmatched junction bases numbered 4, after V lost 3 bases and J lost 3 bases. The CDR3 nucleotides read TGTGCCTGGAGCTGGCAGGGGGACACTGAAGCTTTCTTT. It is translated as CAWSWQGDTEAFF.

This clonotype has a count of ten or more. The rearrangement uses TRBV30 and TRBJ1-5, with TRBD1 matching over 10 bases. The CDR3 sequence is 14 residues long. Germline values: CDR1 GTSNPN, CDR2 SVGIG (reference sequence). J lost 7 bases, V lost 8 bases, and 11 bases had no gene match. The CDR3 reads CAGSTGQGGQPQHF. CDR3 sequence (DNA): TGTGCCGGCTCGACCGGACAGGGGGGCCAGCCCCAGCATTTT.

Points on this clonotype: One end of the junction fails to match germline, which may point to a read error. The rearrangement uses TRBV19 and TRBJ2-5; 8 positions agree with TRBD2. Germline V gives CDR1 LNHDA, CDR2 SQIVND (reference sequence). CDR3 length: 15 amino acids. The CDR3 bases are TGTGCCAGTAGTATGACGAGCGGGAGTCAAGAGACCCAGTGCTTC. Its protein product is CASSMTSGSQETQCF. The variable domain in full, with the rest retrieved from reference TRBV19 and TRBJ2-5, is DGGITQSPKYLFRKEGQNVTLSCEQNLNHDAMYWYRQDPGQGLRLIYYSQIVNDFQKGDIAEGYSVSREKKESFPLTVTSAQKNPTAFYLCASSMTSGSQETQCFGPGTRLLVL.

V and J are TRBV19 and TRBJ2-7, with D perhaps matching TRBD1 (5 bases). V shed 4 bases and J shed 2 bases, with 12 bases lying between them. The CDR3 extends over 14 amino acids. Germline V CDR1 and CDR2: LNHDA, SQIVND (reference sequence). CDR3 amino acids: CASSNRLGAYEQYF. CDR3 coding DNA: TGTGCCAGTAGTAACAGGTTAGGAGCCTACGAGCAGTACTTC.

This clonotype was observed a handful of times. The rearrangement joins TRBV19 to TRBJ1-1, with no clear D. The CDR3 loop spans 13 amino acids. The V and J ends lost 11 bases and 2 bases respectively, with 15 bases between them. From germline, CDR1 is LNHDA and CDR2 SQIVND (reference sequence). CDR3: CAASWQINTEAFF. The CDR3 DNA is TGTGCCGCCTCGTGGCAAATTAACACTGAAGCTTTCTTT.

This clonotype was counted ten times or more. This rearrangement joins TRBV20-1 to TRBJ2-7, with TRBD2 identical over 8 bases. The CDR3 length is 14 residues. The V gene end was trimmed by 3 bases and the J gene end by 2 bases; junction bases not matched to a gene: 6. Germline lookup yields CDR1 DFQATT and CDR2 SNEGSKA (reference sequence). The chain's CDR3 is CSASRTSLPYEQYF. CDR3 nucleotide sequence: TGCAGTGCTAGTAGGACTAGCCTACCCTACGAGCAGTACTTC.

There are many counts of this clonotype. The chain joins TRBV7-2 to TRBJ2-1; either TRBD1 or TRBD2 may fit D (6 bases each). Germline values: CDR1 SGHTA, CDR2 FQGNSA. This CDR3 contains 15 residues. V lost 2 bases and J 2 bases, leaving 10 bases between the germline ends. The chain's CDR3 is CASSLWGAAYNEQFF. DNA for the CDR3: TGTGCCAGCAGCTTATGGGGGGCCGCCTACAATGAGCAGTTCTTC.